Below are 17 T cell receptor beta chains sequenced from a single sample in a study of T-cell memory formation after mild COVID-19. TCRdb analysed the 5' RACE reads with MiXCR anew, one entry per CDR3 protein. The sample carries 200,000 to 250,000 distinct CDR3 sequences, roughly 17% recorded once. Sequenced input: PBMCs or a T cell subset sorted from them (not recorded which). The source of these receptors is a man aged 18 to 35 who had mild COVID-19 (a few samples of this study predate the infection). Cell type and time point are not known.

The CDR3 DNA reads TGCAGTGCTCGGGACTACCCCTACGAGCAGTACTTC. It encodes CSARDYPYEQYF. The chain uses TRBV20-1 and TRBJ2-7; 7 bases are a match to TRBD2. The V gene end was trimmed by 5 bases and the J gene end by 2 bases; junction bases not matched to a gene: 3. Per germline, CDR1 DFQATT and CDR2 SNEGSKA (reference sequence). The CDR3 contains 12 residues.

The table lists this clonotype with a few counts. The J gene is TRBJ1-2, the V gene TRBV20-1, with 11 bases fitting TRBD1. Germline assignment: CDR1 DFQATT and CDR2 SNEGSKA (reference sequence). V dropped 5 bases and J dropped 7; count of bases not matched to a gene: 9. The CDR3 totals 14 residues. The chain's CDR3 is CSAPLDRGLGGYTF. CDR3 bases: TGCAGTGCTCCCCTGGACAGGGGGCTTGGTGGCTACACCTTC.

This clonotype came up a few times. This chain links TRBV5-1 with TRBJ2-7; TRBD1 is a possible D gene (6 bases). Germline CDR1 and CDR2: SGHRS and YFSETQ. Trimming shortened V by 1 base and J by 5 bases, and 19 bases separated the two germline ends. The CDR3 totals 16 residues. CDR3 protein: CASSLISQGKGHEQYF. The CDR3 DNA follows: TGCGCCAGCAGCTTGATTTCGCAGGGGAAAGGTCACGAGCAGTACTTC.

The rearrangement joins TRBV30 to TRBJ1-4, with no clear D. Germline V gene data show CDR1 as GTSNPN and CDR2 as SVGIG (reference sequence). The CDR3 is 12 amino acids. V gave up 5 bases and J gave up 2 bases, with 6 bases separating them. The CDR3 protein is CAWGLTNEKLFF. The CDR3 region has the DNA TGTGCCTGGGGACTGACTAATGAAAAACTGTTTTTT.

J is TRBJ1-4 and V is TRBV20-1; no firm D call. V shed 7 bases and J shed 5 bases, with 11 bases lying between them. The CDR3 covers 12 residues. The germline V gene encodes CDR1 DFQATT and CDR2 SNEGSKA (reference sequence). The CDR3 sequence: CSVPTENEKLFF. The CDR3 DNA reads as TGCAGTGTCCCGACGGAGAATGAAAAACTGTTTTTT.

CDR3 sequence: CASSPAPSMNTGELFF. DNA of the CDR3: TGTGCCAGCAGTCCAGCCCCTAGCATGAACACCGGGGAGCTGTTTTTT. This chain uses TRBV7-7 with TRBJ2-2, with D possibly being TRBD2 (5 bases). Germline assignment: CDR1 SSHAT and CDR2 FNYEAQ (reference sequence). This CDR3 is built from 16 residues. Trimming pared 6 bases from V and 1 base from J, leaving 15 bases between.

A few counts support this clonotype. V usage is TRBV23-1 and J usage is TRBJ2-5, with D perhaps TRBD1 (7 bases). TRBV23-1 is flagged as an ORF with uncertain function. Trimming pared 7 bases from V and 0 bases from J, leaving 21 bases between. CDR3 length: 17 residues. The CDR3 reads CASTSRRDREYQETQYF. In DNA, the CDR3 is TGCGCCAGCACTTCAAGGCGGGACAGAGAGTACCAAGAGACCCAGTACTTC.

In its sample, this clonotype was seen many times. The V and J genes are TRBV5-1 and TRBJ2-1; unclear D gene. V shed 0 bases and J shed 9 bases, with 7 bases lying between them. Germline CDR1 SGHRS, CDR2 YFSETQ. This CDR3 is 12 amino acids long. CDR3: CASSLVMGEQFF. As DNA, the CDR3 is TGCGCCAGCAGCTTGGTGATGGGTGAGCAGTTCTTC.

CDR3 protein: CASSLERAGEAFF. CDR3 nucleotide sequence: TGTGCCAGCAGCTTAGAGAGGGCAGGGGAAGCTTTCTTT. The chain recombines TRBV7-2 with TRBJ1-1; D is perhaps TRBD1 (5 bases). Trimming took 1 base from V and 8 from J, leaving 11 bases between them. CDR1 and CDR2 (germline): SGHTA, FQGNSA. The CDR3 consists of 13 residues.

This clonotype was picked up a small number of times. This chain joins TRBV29-1 and TRBJ2-1, with a tentative D call TRBD2 (6 bases). Trimming left V 5 bases short and J 8 bases short, with 13 bases between. This CDR3 region has 12 residues. From germline, CDR1 is SQVTM and CDR2 ANQGSEA. In nucleotides, the CDR3 is TGCAGCGTTTATTGGAGGGCTCATGAGCAGTTCTTC. It specifies CSVYWRAHEQFF.

This clonotype was detected only a few times. The rearrangement joins TRBV7-2 to TRBJ1-2; D uncertain. Germline values: CDR1 SGHTA, CDR2 FQGNSA. This CDR3 has 13 residues. Trimming pared 3 bases from V and 4 bases from J, leaving 9 bases between. This CDR3 is CASSFSQSYGYTF. The CDR3 DNA follows: TGTGCCAGCAGCTTTTCGCAGTCCTATGGCTACACCTTC. Supplemented by reference TRBV7-2 and TRBJ1-2, the full variable domain reads GAGVSQSPSNKVTEKGKDVELRCDPISGHTALYWYRQSLGQGLEFLIYFQGNSAPDKSGLPSDRFSAERTGGSVSTLTIQRTQQEDSAVYLCASSFSQSYGYTFGSGTRLTVV.

This clonotype was detected a few times. V is TRBV4-1 and J is TRBJ1-4, with D tentatively TRBD1 (5 bases). There are 17 residues in the CDR3. Germline V lookup: CDR1 MGHRA, CDR2 YSYEKL. Trimming removed 3 bases from V and 8 bases from J, with 22 bases in between. The CDR3 DNA reads TGCGCCAGCAGCCAGAAGGGCGGTGGGGGATTGAAAGAAAAACTGTTTTTT. Protein product: CASSQKGGGGLKEKLFF.

J is TRBJ1-3 and V is TRBV15, with D unclear. This CDR3 is 15 amino acids long. Looked up from germline, CDR1 is LNHNV and CDR2 is YYDKDF (reference sequence). V was clipped by 0 bases and J by 2 bases, with 8 bases between them. CDR3 amino acids: CATSRDLGPGNTIYF. CDR3 in DNA: TGTGCCACCAGCAGAGATCTTGGGCCTGGAAACACCATATATTTT.

In its sample, this clonotype was seen many times. The chain is built from TRBV2 and TRBJ1-5, with 9 bases lining up with TRBD1. This CDR3 spans 15 amino acids. Germline V lookup: CDR1 SNHLY, CDR2 FYNNEI. With V trimmed by 3 bases and J by 6 bases, 6 bases remained unmatched. This CDR3 is CASSDGTGFSQPQHF. The DNA for the CDR3 is TGTGCCAGCAGTGACGGGACAGGGTTCAGTCAGCCCCAGCATTTT. Variable domain in full (rest from reference TRBV2 and TRBJ1-5): EPEVTQTPSHQVTQMGQEVILRCVPISNHLYFYWYRQILGQKVEFLVSFYNNEISEKSEIFDDQFSVERPDGSNFTLKIRSTKLEDSAMYFCASSDGTGFSQPQHFGDGTRLSIL.

This clonotype has just a few counts. The chain has TRBV6-5 and TRBJ1-6; D may be TRBD1 (5 bases). The germline V gene encodes CDR1 MNHEY and CDR2 SVGAGI. The CDR3 contains 16 residues. Trimming stripped 1 base from V and 7 bases from J, with 14 bases between. The CDR3 is CASSYWTPRRNSPLHF. For the CDR3, the DNA is TGTGCCAGCAGTTACTGGACACCTCGGCGGAATTCACCCCTCCACTTT.

The chain employs TRBV10-1 and TRBJ2-7; 7 bases are shared with TRBD1. Germline V CDR1 and CDR2: WNHNN, SYGVQD (reference sequence). With V trimmed by 0 bases and J by 6 bases, 8 bases remained unmatched. The CDR3 is made up of 15 amino acids. Here the CDR3 reads CASSESRGGLGEQYF. The CDR3 DNA reads as TGCGCCAGCAGTGAGTCGAGAGGGGGCTTGGGCGAGCAGTACTTC.

The DNA of the CDR3 is TGTGCCAGCAGCCAGCGGGTCGCGAACACCGGGGAGCTGTTTTTT. Encoded protein: CASSQRVANTGELFF. The rearrangement links TRBV3-1 to TRBJ2-2; TRBD2 might be the D (5 bases). V shed 3 bases and J shed 0 bases, with 8 bases lying between them. CDR1 is LGHDT and CDR2 is YNNKEL in the germline V gene (reference sequence). The CDR3 sequence is 15 residues long.